The following is a TCR beta chain sequence with its context. What it binds is unknown. Repertoires were generated with immunoSEQ multiplex PCR, while TCRdb's copy carries only in-frame clones and drops some. The sample includes more than 95,000 clones, 93% of them seen just once. This CDR3 is built from 14 residues. Germline lookup yields CDR1 SGHTA and CDR2 FQGTGA. V was clipped by 0 bases and J by 1 base, with 6 bases between them. The data stem from a study of graft-versus-host responses after intestinal transplantation. For the study at large: Anti-thymocyte globulin induction was given to all recipients, followed by tacrolimus and steroids for roughly 3 years. Study-wide results and limits: GvH clones were found in recipient marrow; some appeared first in ileum or blood. High graft-versus-host to host-versus-graft clonal ratios were seen in allografts of patients with graft-donor T cell macrochimerism. Early after transplant, HvG declines were associated with peak levels of circulating GvH clones.

V is TRBV7-3 and J is TRBJ1-1; D call uncertain. Sequenced material: unstimulated CD8+ T cells sorted from spleen or lymph node cells, taken before intestinal transplant. The sequence came from a human donor who received an intestinal transplant. The CDR3 loop is CASSLTAGNTEAFF. The CDR3, as DNA: TGTGCCAGCAGCTTAACGGCGGGGAACACTGAAGCTTTCTTT.